This T cell receptor (beta chain) was observed in a study of T cell changes during pregnancy in multiple sclerosis. Sequencing was performed with immunoSEQ multiplex PCR; in TCRdb, only in-frame clones are kept and a portion is missing. The repertoire consists of approximately 85,000 clones, with around 93% occurring once and the leading ten covering more than 2%. Germline V lookup: CDR1 SGHNT, CDR2 YYREEE (reference sequence). The ends lost 0 bases at V and 5 bases at J; junction bases unmatched: 5. The CDR3 loop spans 15 amino acids. The sequenced sample was peripheral blood, obtained in the third trimester of pregnancy. The chain combines TRBV5-4 with TRBJ2-4; 7 bases map to TRBD2. The receptor was isolated from a female donor with multiple sclerosis, enrolled in a pregnancy study. The CDR3 loop reads CASSLEGSGQNIQYF. CDR3 sequence (DNA): TGTGCCAGCAGCTTGGAGGGTAGCGGGCAAAACATTCAGTACTTC.